One and the same sample provided the 10 T cell receptor beta chains below, sequenced in a study of T cell repertoires in cytomegalovirus infection. TCRdb re-called the reads through MiXCR, storing one row per CDR3 protein. This table holds roughly 230,000 distinct CDR3 sequences, around 6.6% found once. The sample comprised PBMCs. Receptors were obtained from a human donor in good health (CMV status not recorded). Some clones in this sample may be carry-over from other donors' samples.

This clonotype has at least ten counts. The chain combines TRBV4-3 with TRBJ2-7, with TRBD2 as a possible D gene (6 bases). CDR3 size: 16 residues. CDR1 and CDR2 (germline): LGHNA, YSLEER. The V end lost 0 bases, the J end lost 4 bases, and 16 bases lay between the germline ends. The CDR3 sequence: CASSQDLPGVKYEQYF. The CDR3 DNA follows: TGCGCCAGCAGCCAAGATTTGCCGGGGGTAAAGTACGAGCAGTACTTC.

This clonotype came up many times. The chain recombines TRBV14 with TRBJ1-3; no firm D call. V gave up 0 bases and J gave up 0 bases, with 12 bases separating them. Germline CDR1 is SGHDN and CDR2 is FVKESK. The CDR3 consists of 17 residues. CDR3 loop: CASSQDRSHYSGNTIYF. The CDR3 coding sequence is TGTGCCAGCAGCCAAGATCGGTCCCACTACTCTGGAAACACCATATATTTT.

This clonotype was detected many times. The V and J genes are TRBV7-2 and TRBJ1-2; D call uncertain. CDR3 length: 16 residues. The V end lost 2 bases, the J end lost 6 bases, and 19 bases lay between the germline ends. The germline gives CDR1 SGHTA, CDR2 FQGNSA. CDR3 DNA: TGTGCCAGCAGCTTATCTCTTCCGGAGTCTTTGAATGGCTACACCTTC. Amino acids: CASSLSLPESLNGYTF.

This sequence joins TRBV29-1 and TRBJ1-1; 12 bases are a match to TRBD1. The CDR3 runs to 15 residues. V dropped 4 bases and J dropped 1; count of bases not matched to a gene: 4. Germline V gene lookup returns CDR1 SQVTM and CDR2 ANQGSEA. CDR3 region: CSVVGDRGRNTEAFF. The CDR3 bases are TGCAGCGTTGTCGGGGACAGGGGGCGGAACACTGAAGCTTTCTTT.

This clonotype was counted many times. The chain uses TRBV30 and TRBJ1-1; weak D call: TRBD1 (6 bases). The CDR3 runs to 13 residues. V gave up 4 bases and J gave up 4 bases, with 13 bases separating them. CDR1 and CDR2 (germline): GTSNPN, SVGIG (reference sequence). The CDR3 nucleotides are TGTGCCTGGACGGGGGCGTTCTTCACTGAAGCTTTCTTT. Its translation is CAWTGAFFTEAFF.

This clonotype was found many times. The chain is built from TRBV7-2 and TRBJ1-6; D may be TRBD1 (5 bases). The V gene lost 5 bases and the J gene lost 10 bases, with 15 bases spanning the gap. The germline CDR1 and CDR2 sequences are SGHTA and FQGNSA. The CDR3 covers 14 residues. This chain's CDR3 is CASSRTLADSPLHF. In DNA, the CDR3 is TGTGCCAGCAGCCGGACACTGGCAGACTCACCCCTCCACTTT.

A note on this clonotype: The junction departs from the called germline gene at one end, perhaps through a read error. This chain links TRBV6-2 or TRBV6-3 with TRBJ2-7, with D perhaps matching TRBD2 (6 bases). The CDR3 length is 14 residues. Germline CDR1 and CDR2: MNHEY and SVGEGT. The CDR3 coding sequence is TGTGCCAGCACGATAGGTGGAGGGAGCTACGCGCAGTACTTC. Protein product: CASTIGGGSYAQYF.

This clonotype has a count of ten or more. CDR3 protein: CASSLEGGNSPLHF. CDR3 bases: TGTGCCAGCAGCTTAGAAGGGGGTAATTCACCCCTCCACTTT. The chain couples TRBV7-6 to TRBJ1-6; D possibly corresponds to TRBD1 (6 bases). CDR3 length equals 14 residues. Trimming took 1 base from V and 6 from J, leaving 7 bases between them. The germline V gene encodes CDR1 SGHVS and CDR2 FNYEAQ.

This clonotype has a count of ten or more. The chain recombines TRBV6-1 with TRBJ1-4; 7 bases agree with TRBD1. Germline V lookup: CDR1 MNHNS, CDR2 SASEGT. The V and J ends lost 2 bases and 7 bases, in that order; junction bases with no gene match: 7. CDR3 length equals 15 residues. The CDR3 DNA sequence: TGTGCCAGCAGTGAAAGGAGGCAGGGGGGTGAAAAACTGTTTTTT. Translating it yields CASSERRQGGEKLFF.

This clonotype was seen ten or more times. This chain connects TRBV20-1 to TRBJ2-7; 9 bases fit TRBD1. This CDR3 contains 13 residues. CDR1 and CDR2 (germline): DFQATT, SNEGSKA (reference sequence). The V segment lost 5 bases and the J segment 6 bases; nucleotides outside the gene matches: 8. The CDR3 spells CSAGTGTGSEQYF. The CDR3 DNA is TGCAGTGCTGGGACCGGGACAGGGAGCGAGCAGTACTTC.